The 5 T cell receptor beta chains reported below all come from one sample, sequenced in a study of blood T cell repertoires in COVID-19. Sequenced by immunoSEQ multiplex PCR; TCRdb stores in-frame clones only, minus some. In the table there are 150,000 or so clones, roughly 77% of which are singletons. The sample comprised peripheral blood. Receptor source: an older woman with COVID-19, enrolled during active disease.

The chain uses TRBV2 and TRBJ2-2; weak D call: TRBD1 (5 bases). Germline CDR1 SNHLY, CDR2 FYNNEI. This CDR3 has 14 residues. V was cut by 8 bases and J by 0 bases, with 10 bases left in between. The CDR3 reads CASEGASNTGELFF. In nucleotides, the CDR3 is TGTGCCAGCGAAGGGGCCTCGAACACCGGGGAGCTGTTTTTT.

The J gene is TRBJ2-7, the V gene TRBV3-1 (or the pseudogene TRBV3-2); possible D gene TRBD1, 5 bases. The V gene lost 6 bases and the J gene lost 3 bases, with 12 bases spanning the gap. The CDR3 spans 13 residues. Germline V gives CDR1 LGHDT, CDR2 YNNKEL (reference sequence). CDR3 coding DNA: TGTGCCAGCAGGCTTAGGGGCCACTACGAGCAGTACTTC. It codes for CASRLRGHYEQYF.

The V and J genes are TRBV6-5 and TRBJ1-4; TRBD1 matches at 8 bases. V was clipped by 6 bases and J by 5 bases; unmatched bases: 5. Looked up from germline, CDR1 is MNHEY and CDR2 is SVGAGI. This CDR3 has 14 residues. For the CDR3, the DNA is TGTGCCAGCAGGACAGGGGCGTGGAATGAAAAACTGTTTTTT. This codes for CASRTGAWNEKLFF.

The V gene is TRBV30, the J gene TRBJ1-6; a possible D gene is TRBD1 (5 bases). The CDR3 covers 16 residues. Germline CDR1 is GTSNPN and CDR2 is SVGIG (reference sequence). The ends were cut back, 0 bases at V and 0 bases at J, with 9 bases in the middle. CDR3 nucleotides: TGTGCCTGGAGTGTGGGGGGGAGCTCCTATAATTCACCCCTCCACTTT. Protein: CAWSVGGSSYNSPLHF.

The rearrangement joins TRBV18 to TRBJ1-2; D might be TRBD1 (5 bases). Trimming took 2 bases from V and 0 from J, leaving 10 bases between them. The CDR3 contains 15 residues. In germline, CDR1 is KGHSH, CDR2 LQKENI. This CDR3 is CASSPFRVPNYGYTF. The CDR3 nucleotides read TGTGCCAGCTCACCATTCAGGGTCCCTAACTATGGCTACACCTTC.